The 15 T cell receptor beta chains presented below share a single source sample, sequenced in a study of CD4 T cells in relation to SARS-CoV-2 and coronaviruses. No cognate antigen is known for these TCRs. Before the COVID-19 pandemic, during about 2011-2019, CD4+ T cells were taken from unexposed donors. The cells were cultured for around ten days before CD4+ T cells were isolated. The data were produced by immunoSEQ multiplex PCR, yet TCRdb's version contains in-frame clones alone and is incomplete. The data contain 20,000 to 25,000 clones, around three quarters of them singletons. Sequencing input: CD4+ T cells from PBMCs, cultured in vitro. These receptors all stem from a human donor in good health.

The chain couples TRBV12-3 or TRBV12-4 to TRBJ1-6; D is unclear. This CDR3 spans 12 amino acids. The ends were cut back, 4 bases at V and 12 bases at J, with 10 bases in the middle. The CDR3: CASSSHRKPLHF. The CDR3 DNA sequence: TGTGCCAGCAGTTCACACAGAAAACCCCTCCACTTT.

The rearrangement links TRBV5-1 to TRBJ2-5, with a possible D match to TRBD1 (5 bases). Looked up from germline, CDR1 is SGHRS and CDR2 is YFSETQ. V lost 2 bases and J lost 5, with 10 bases in between. This CDR3 has 13 amino acids. CDR3 nucleotides: TGCGCCAGCAGCTTCGACAGTAGGGAGACCCAGTACTTC. Protein: CASSFDSRETQYF.

V and J are TRBV5-1 and TRBJ2-1, with 10 bases matching TRBD2. Trimming took 0 bases from V and 10 from J; bases not matched to a gene: 10. The CDR3 extends over 16 amino acids. Germline V gives CDR1 SGHRS, CDR2 YFSETQ. For the CDR3, the DNA is TGCGCCAGCAGCTTGGGTCCCCTCCTAGCGGGAGAAGAGCAGTTCTTC. Amino acids: CASSLGPLLAGEEQFF.

The rearrangement uses TRBV5-4 and TRBJ1-1; D is possibly TRBD1 (5 bases). Germline V gene data show CDR1 as SGHNT and CDR2 as YYREEE (reference sequence). The CDR3 extends over 15 amino acids. V was shortened by 4 bases and J by 2 bases, with 15 bases between the two germline ends. The CDR3 reads CASSPPQGLNTEAFF. Written as DNA, the CDR3 is TGTGCCAGCAGCCCACCTCAGGGCCTCAACACTGAAGCTTTCTTT.

As DNA, the CDR3 is TGCGCCAGCAGGGGAGACAGGGTATTGGATCAATTCAGGGGCTACTCCTACAATGAGCAGTTCTTC. It specifies CASRGDRVLDQFRGYSYNEQFF. The chain links TRBV4-1 to TRBJ2-1; 7 bases line up with TRBD1. Germline CDR1 MGHRA, CDR2 YSYEKL. The CDR3 is 22 residues long. V gave up 6 bases and J gave up 0 bases; unmatched junction bases: 26.

The V gene is TRBV9, the J gene TRBJ1-3, with D perhaps matching TRBD1 (6 bases). In germline, CDR1 is SGDLS, CDR2 YYNGEE. V lost 0 bases and J 1 base, leaving 20 bases between the germline ends. This CDR3 has 19 residues. CDR3 in DNA: TGTGCCAGCAGCGTAGAGGGAGCGGGGGGGGCCACTTCTGGAAACACCATATATTTT. Translated: CASSVEGAGGATSGNTIYF.

V is TRBV30 and J is TRBJ2-1, with TRBD2 matching over 11 bases. Germline V lookup: CDR1 GTSNPN, CDR2 SVGIG (reference sequence). The CDR3 totals 14 residues. Trimming removed 6 bases from V and 9 bases from J; junction bases left unmatched: 10. CDR3 DNA: TGTGCCTGCCAACTAGCGGGAGTAATCGGTGAGCAGTTCTTC. Protein: CACQLAGVIGEQFF.

This clone was seen just once. The chain has TRBV2 and TRBJ1-5, with a possible D match to TRBD1 (5 bases). CDR3 length equals 13 residues. V was trimmed by 7 bases and J by 2 bases, leaving 9 bases between them. The germline CDR1 and CDR2 sequences are SNHLY and FYNNEI. CDR3 in DNA: TGTGCCAGCAAGGGACCGGGCAATCAGCCCCAGCATTTT. This gives the protein CASKGPGNQPQHF.

The chain joins TRBV6-2 or TRBV6-3 to TRBJ2-1; D ambiguous. The CDR3 covers 15 residues. The V gene's germline CDR1 is MNHEY and CDR2 SVGEGT. V lost 2 bases and J 0 bases, leaving 8 bases between the germline ends. This CDR3 is CASSYGSSSYNEQFF. The CDR3 DNA reads TGTGCCAGCAGTTACGGATCGAGCTCCTACAATGAGCAGTTCTTC.

In this sample, this clone turned up a few times. The CDR3 reads CASSLQLNTEAFF. CDR3 in DNA: TGTGCCAGCAGCTTACAGTTGAACACTGAAGCTTTCTTT. This chain links TRBV7-3 with TRBJ1-1; D gene ambiguous. CDR1 is SGHTA and CDR2 is FQGTGA in the germline V gene. The CDR3 is made up of 13 amino acids. V lost 2 bases to trimming and J lost 0 bases, with 4 bases between them.

This clone was picked up a small number of times. The chain links TRBV6-6 to TRBJ1-5; tentatively, D is TRBD1 (6 bases). CDR1 MNHNY and CDR2 SVGAGI come from the germline V gene (reference sequence). Trimming pared 0 bases from V and 5 bases from J, leaving 14 bases between. The length of the CDR3 is 16 residues. CDR3 amino acids: CASSYSYRAEDQPQHF. CDR3 bases: TGTGCCAGCAGTTACTCGTACAGGGCCGAGGATCAGCCCCAGCATTTT.

This rearrangement joins TRBV6-5 to TRBJ1-1; D call uncertain. This CDR3 contains 12 residues. Looked up from germline, CDR1 is MNHEY and CDR2 is SVGAGI. Trimming left V 2 bases short and J 8 bases short, with 9 bases between. CDR3 in DNA: TGTGCCAGCAGTTACCGGCCTGGCGAAGCTTTCTTT. It specifies CASSYRPGEAFF.

This clone was observed a handful of times. The CDR3 DNA follows: TGTGCCAGCAATCGCCGGGACAGGTATAGCAATCAGCCCCAGCATTTT. This translates into CASNRRDRYSNQPQHF. This rearrangement joins TRBV7-6 to TRBJ1-5; TRBD1 agrees at 8 bases. Trimming cost V 7 bases and J 0 bases; bases outside gene matches: 8. The length of the CDR3 is 16 residues. Germline V gene lookup returns CDR1 SGHVS and CDR2 FNYEAQ.

This sequence joins TRBV14 and TRBJ2-1; D possibly corresponds to TRBD1 (6 bases). This CDR3 region has 14 residues. V was shortened by 4 bases and J by 5 bases, with 12 bases between the two germline ends. CDR1 is SGHDN, CDR2 FVKESK, per germline. CDR3 DNA sequence: TGTGCCAGCAGCCCCCCGACAGGCCACAATGAGCAGTTCTTC. Protein product: CASSPPTGHNEQFF.

This chain links TRBV28 with TRBJ2-1; 10 bases fit TRBD2. This CDR3 region has 18 residues. With 5 bases clipped from V and 12 bases from J, the junction kept 22 bases outside the gene matches. Germline loops: CDR1 MDHEN, CDR2 SYDVKM. CDR3 bases: TGTGCCAGCAGTCCCCCGGGCGAACCGGGACTAGCGCTAGGAGGGCAGTTCTTC. Translation: CASSPPGEPGLALGGQFF. Based on the CDR3 plus reference TRBV28 and TRBJ2-1, the full variable domain is DVKVTQSSRYLVKRTGEKVFLECVQDMDHENMFWYRQDPGLGLRLIYFSYDVKMKEKGDIPEGYSVSREKKERFSLILESASTNQTSMYLCASSPPGEPGLALGGQFFGPGTRLTVL.